The 4 T cell receptor beta chains below all came from one sample that was sequenced in a study of blood T cell repertoires in COVID-19. Sequenced by immunoSEQ multiplex PCR; TCRdb stores in-frame clones only, minus some. This sample yields under 100,000 clones, of which approximately 81% are seen a single time; around 25% belongs to the top ten. The sample comprised peripheral blood. All receptors derive from a man of 80 years or more with active or convalescent COVID-19.

The chain joins TRBV7-2 to TRBJ2-2; a possible D gene is TRBD2 (5 bases). Looked up from germline, CDR1 is SGHTA and CDR2 is FQGNSA. This CDR3 spans 14 amino acids. V was shortened by 0 bases and J by 8 bases, with 10 bases between the two germline ends. CDR3 DNA sequence: TGTGCCAGCAGCTTAGCGCGAGGGCAAGGGGAGCTGTTTTTT. Protein sequence: CASSLARGQGELFF.

The chain recombines TRBV18 with TRBJ1-2; 8 bases align to TRBD1. The CDR3 covers 15 residues. J gave up 4 bases and V 1 base, and 5 bases lay outside the gene matches. Germline-derived CDR1 and CDR2 are KGHSH and LQKENI. The CDR3: CASSPRTGKGYGYTF. The DNA for the CDR3 is TGTGCCAGCTCACCACGGACAGGGAAGGGCTATGGCTACACCTTC.

The chain is built from TRBV7-9 and TRBJ2-2, with unresolved D. V was trimmed by 3 bases and J by 3 bases, leaving 11 bases between them. CDR1 SEHNR and CDR2 FQNEAQ come from the germline V gene (reference sequence). This CDR3 has 15 amino acids. Written as DNA, the CDR3 is TGTGCCAGCAGCTTGAGGCCCCGTGACACCGGGGAGCTGTTTTTT. It yields the protein CASSLRPRDTGELFF. The full variable domain, in which reference TRBV7-9 and TRBJ2-2 provide the parts outside the CDR3, is DTGVSQNPRHKITKRGQNVTFRCDPISEHNRLYWYRQTLGQGPEFLTYFQNEAQLEKSRLLSDRFSAERPKGSFSTLEIQRTEQGDSAMYLCASSLRPRDTGELFFGEGSRLTVL.

In its sample, this clone was seen once. V usage is TRBV14 and J usage is TRBJ2-7; D unresolved. Germline V gives CDR1 SGHDN, CDR2 FVKESK. The CDR3 totals 17 residues. Trimming left V 4 bases short and J 2 bases short, with 21 bases between. This CDR3 is CASSRRTLLGSPYEQYF. The CDR3, as DNA: TGTGCCAGCAGCCGACGCACCTTATTGGGCTCACCCTACGAGCAGTACTTC.